Each of the 15 T cell receptor beta chains below was sequenced from the same sample in a study of T-cell memory formation after mild COVID-19. TCRdb called the 5' RACE reads again in MiXCR, with one record for every CDR3 protein. Here the sample spans about 420,000 distinct CDR3 sequences, 23% being singletons. Input material: PBMCs or a T cell subset sorted from them (not recorded which). These receptor sequences come from an adult woman who had mild COVID-19 (a few samples of this study predate the infection). Cell type and time point are not known.

This clonotype has more than one count but fewer than ten. This chain links TRBV7-6 with TRBJ2-5, with TRBD2 identical over 10 bases. Looked up from germline, CDR1 is SGHVS and CDR2 is FNYEAQ. The CDR3 loop spans 15 amino acids. The J segment lost 0 bases and the V segment lost 3 bases, leaving 1 base of the junction unmatched. This CDR3 is CASSFLAGDQETQYF. The CDR3 bases are TGTGCCAGCAGCTTCCTAGCGGGGGACCAAGAGACCCAGTACTTC. Variable domain in full (rest from reference TRBV7-6 and TRBJ2-5): GAGVSQSPRYKVTKRGQDVALRCDPISGHVSLYWYRQALGQGPEFLTYFNYEAQQDKSGLPNDRFSAERPEGSISTLTIQRTEQRDSAMYRCASSFLAGDQETQYFGPGTRLLVL.

The V gene is TRBV6-5, the J gene TRBJ2-4; no reliable D call. CDR3 size: 13 residues. With 4 bases removed from V and 0 bases from J, the gap between germline ends came to 4 bases. Germline V gene data show CDR1 as MNHEY and CDR2 as SVGAGI. CDR3 sequence: CASSFEAKNIQYF. The CDR3 nucleotides read TGTGCCAGCAGTTTTGAAGCCAAAAACATTCAGTACTTC.

The chain carries TRBV11-2 and TRBJ2-7; weak D call: TRBD1 (6 bases). CDR1 SGHAT and CDR2 FQNNGV come from the germline V gene. The CDR3 consists of 17 residues. The germline V and J ends were trimmed by 3 bases and 4 bases, with 22 bases remaining between them. The CDR3: CASSLLSSRGAGYEQYF. The CDR3 coding sequence is TGTGCCAGCAGCTTGTTATCGTCCAGGGGCGCAGGTTACGAGCAGTACTTC.

This clonotype turned up a few times. The rearrangement links TRBV5-1 to TRBJ2-1; a possible D gene is TRBD1 (5 bases). CDR1 and CDR2 from the germline V gene are SGHRS and YFSETQ. Trimming removed 2 bases from V and 9 bases from J, with 12 bases in between. CDR3 length equals 13 residues. This CDR3 reads CASSLWGRREQFF. The CDR3 DNA reads as TGCGCCAGCAGCTTATGGGGCCGGCGTGAGCAGTTCTTC.

The genes are TRBV12-3 or TRBV12-4 and TRBJ2-1, with TRBD2 matching over 14 bases. V trimming: 6 bases; J trimming: 8 bases; junction bases outside the gene matches: 6. The CDR3 consists of 15 residues. CDR3 nucleotide sequence: TGTGCCAGCAGCCCGACTAGCGGGAGGGTCGATGAGCAGTTCTTC. It specifies CASSPTSGRVDEQFF.

The V call is TRBV6-5, the J call TRBJ2-1, with unresolved D. This CDR3 spans 11 amino acids. V dropped 2 bases and J dropped 8 bases, with 4 bases sitting between them. Germline assignment: CDR1 MNHEY and CDR2 SVGAGI. CDR3 protein: CASSYRYEQFF. The CDR3 DNA follows: TGTGCCAGCAGTTACCGCTATGAGCAGTTCTTC.

This clonotype occurred many times. V is TRBV20-1 and J is TRBJ2-7; weak D call: TRBD2 (6 bases). With 3 bases removed from V and 0 bases from J, the gap between germline ends came to 6 bases. Germline V CDR1 and CDR2: DFQATT, SNEGSKA (reference sequence). CDR3 size: 12 residues. The CDR3 coding sequence is TGCAGTGCTAGCGGGAGCTCCTACGAGCAGTACTTC. Amino acids: CSASGSSYEQYF.

This clonotype has just a few counts. V usage is TRBV7-2 and J usage is TRBJ2-2, with 10 positions matching TRBD2. This CDR3 is built from 18 residues. Per the germline V gene, CDR1 is SGHTA and CDR2 is FQGNSA. Trimming at V came to 1 base and at J to 1 base, leaving 6 bases not matched to a gene. As DNA, the CDR3 is TGTGCCAGCAGCTTAGTTCTAGCGGGAGCTGTGAACACCGGGGAGCTGTTTTTT. Its translation is CASSLVLAGAVNTGELFF.

The chain links TRBV5-1 to TRBJ1-3, with D hard to call. The CDR3 contains 16 residues. The germline V gene encodes CDR1 SGHRS and CDR2 YFSETQ. Trimming took off 0 bases at V and 0 bases at J, with 10 bases between the two ends. CDR3 DNA: TGCGCCAGCAGCTTGGCCCCCGGCGGCTCTGGAAACACCATATATTTT. Translation: CASSLAPGGSGNTIYF.

This clonotype showed up just a few times. This rearrangement joins TRBV7-2 to TRBJ2-5; D is unclear. This CDR3 comprises 13 residues. V was clipped by 4 bases and J by 4 bases, with 10 bases between them. Looked up from germline, CDR1 is SGHTA and CDR2 is FQGNSA. This chain's CDR3 is CASSYRPGETQYF. The CDR3 DNA reads as TGTGCCAGCAGCTATCGACCCGGAGAGACCCAGTACTTC. The full variable domain, completed using reference TRBV7-2 and TRBJ2-5, is GAGVSQSPSNKVTEKGKDVELRCDPISGHTALYWYRQSLGQGLEFLIYFQGNSAPDKSGLPSDRFSAERTGGSVSTLTIQRTQQEDSAVYLCASSYRPGETQYFGPGTRLLVL.

This clonotype was seen only a few times. V usage is TRBV12-3 or TRBV12-4 and J usage is TRBJ2-3; D is ambiguous. CDR3 size: 15 residues. V was trimmed by 4 bases and J by 0 bases, leaving 11 bases between them. CDR3 in amino acids: CASSSYKTSTDTQYF. The CDR3 DNA is TGTGCCAGCAGTTCCTACAAGACGAGCACAGATACGCAGTATTTT.

This clonotype was seen ten or more times. The chain combines TRBV3-1 with TRBJ2-7, with 9 bases fitting TRBD2. The V gene end was trimmed by 5 bases and the J gene end by 4 bases; junction bases not matched to a gene: 9. In germline, CDR1 is LGHDT, CDR2 YNNKEL (reference sequence). This CDR3 region has 15 residues. The CDR3 coding sequence is TGTGCCAGCAGCTTCGTGCGGGGGGGCGTGTACGAGCAGTACTTC. Encoded protein: CASSFVRGGVYEQYF.

The chain employs TRBV9 and TRBJ2-2, with D tentatively TRBD2 (5 bases). Trimming took 7 bases from V and 6 from J, leaving 16 bases between them. The CDR3 length is 14 residues. CDR1 and CDR2 from the germline V gene are SGDLS and YYNGEE. The CDR3 DNA reads TGTGCCAGCTCCGTAACGGGCGGGCCCGGGGAGCTGTTTTTT. Its translation: CASSVTGGPGELFF.

The gene calls are TRBV30 and TRBJ1-2; the D gene is possibly TRBD1 (6 bases). CDR3 length: 10 amino acids. Germline CDR1 GTSNPN, CDR2 SVGIG (reference sequence). V lost 5 bases and J lost 5, with 6 bases in between. The chain's CDR3 is CAWGTYGYTF. CDR3 bases: TGTGCCTGGGGGACATATGGCTACACCTTC.

V and J are TRBV5-1 and TRBJ2-1; TRBD1 matches at 9 bases. The CDR3 has 15 residues. CDR1 is SGHRS and CDR2 is YFSETQ in the germline V gene. The junction had 10 bases not matched to a gene; V was cut back by 5 bases and J by 7 bases. The CDR3 reads CASRPYRDRENEQFF. CDR3 DNA: TGCGCCAGCAGGCCCTATCGGGACAGGGAAAATGAGCAGTTCTTC.